The T cell receptor (beta chain) under discussion was sequenced for a study of identifying expanded T cells in peripheral blood. Study findings and constraints: Differentially abundant clones: about 1.2 between replicates, 16.4 at around 2 weeks, 19 to 20 at four. Variance in clone template counts between roughly two-week samples significantly increased with total template count across all healthy donors.

Collection occurred without any documented infections or immune events in donors. A word on this clone: Its antigen is currently unknown.

The protocol was immunoSEQ multiplex PCR, while the TCRdb copy is restricted to in-frame clones and leaves out a portion. In the table there are some 70,000 clones, roughly nine tenths of which are singletons. The TCR was taken from a person aged 18 to 70 in good health. Sequences were obtained from blood.

CDR3 loop: CASSLQGSGYTF. The CDR3 bases are TGTGCCAGCAGCTTACAGGGGAGCGGCTACACCTTC. The rearrangement uses TRBV11-2 and TRBJ1-2; perhaps TRBD1 as D (6 bases). The CDR3 sequence is 12 residues long. Germline loops: CDR1 SGHAT, CDR2 FQNNGV. Trimming removed 2 bases at V and 8 bases at J, with 9 bases between.